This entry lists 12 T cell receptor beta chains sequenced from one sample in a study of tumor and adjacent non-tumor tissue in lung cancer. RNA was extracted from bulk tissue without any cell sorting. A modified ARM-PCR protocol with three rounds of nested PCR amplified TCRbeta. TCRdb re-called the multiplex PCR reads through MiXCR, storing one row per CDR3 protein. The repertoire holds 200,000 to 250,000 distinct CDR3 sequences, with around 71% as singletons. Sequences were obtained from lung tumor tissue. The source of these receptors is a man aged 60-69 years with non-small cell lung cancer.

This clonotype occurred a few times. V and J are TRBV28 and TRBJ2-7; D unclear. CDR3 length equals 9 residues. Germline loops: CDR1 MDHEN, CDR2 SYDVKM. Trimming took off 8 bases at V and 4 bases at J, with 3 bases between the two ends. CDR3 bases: TGTGCCAGCGGTTACGAGCAGTACTTC. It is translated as CASGYEQYF.

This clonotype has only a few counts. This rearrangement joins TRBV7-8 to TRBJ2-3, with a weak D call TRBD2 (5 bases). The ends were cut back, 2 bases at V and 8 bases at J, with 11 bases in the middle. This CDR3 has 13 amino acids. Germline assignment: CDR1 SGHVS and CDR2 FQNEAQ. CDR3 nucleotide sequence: TGTGCCAGCAGCTTAACGGGGTTACTTACGCAGTATTTT. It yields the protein CASSLTGLLTQYF.

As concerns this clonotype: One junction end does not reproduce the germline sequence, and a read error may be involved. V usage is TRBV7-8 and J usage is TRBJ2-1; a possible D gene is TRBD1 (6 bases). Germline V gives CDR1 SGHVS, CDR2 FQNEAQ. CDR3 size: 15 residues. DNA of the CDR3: TGTGCCAGCAGCTCTCCGGGACATTCCTACAATGAGCTGTTCTTC. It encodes CASSSPGHSYNELFF.

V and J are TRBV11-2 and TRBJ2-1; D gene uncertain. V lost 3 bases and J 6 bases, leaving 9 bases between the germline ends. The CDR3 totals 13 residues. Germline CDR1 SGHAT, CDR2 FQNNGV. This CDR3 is CASSFTFCNEQFF. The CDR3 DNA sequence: TGTGCCAGCAGCTTTACATTTTGCAATGAGCAGTTCTTC.

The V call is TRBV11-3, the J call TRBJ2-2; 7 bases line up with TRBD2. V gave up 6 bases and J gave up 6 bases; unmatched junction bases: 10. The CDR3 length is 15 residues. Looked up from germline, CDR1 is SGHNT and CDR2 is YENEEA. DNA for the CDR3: TGTGCCAGCAGTGCCGACTGGGCGGGGGCCGGGGAGCTGTTTTTT. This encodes CASSADWAGAGELFF.

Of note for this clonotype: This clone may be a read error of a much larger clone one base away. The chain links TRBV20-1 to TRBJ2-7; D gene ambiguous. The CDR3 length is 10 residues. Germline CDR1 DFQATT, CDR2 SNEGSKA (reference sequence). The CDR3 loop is CSAPQYEPYF. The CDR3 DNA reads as TGCAGTGCCCCCCAGTACGAGCCGTACTTC.

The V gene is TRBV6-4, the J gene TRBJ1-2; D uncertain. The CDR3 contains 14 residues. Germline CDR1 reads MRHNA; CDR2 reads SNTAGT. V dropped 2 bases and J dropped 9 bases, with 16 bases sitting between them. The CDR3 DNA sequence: TGTGCCAGCAGTGACGGGTATGCCTCCGGTAGCTACACCTTC. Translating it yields CASSDGYASGSYTF.

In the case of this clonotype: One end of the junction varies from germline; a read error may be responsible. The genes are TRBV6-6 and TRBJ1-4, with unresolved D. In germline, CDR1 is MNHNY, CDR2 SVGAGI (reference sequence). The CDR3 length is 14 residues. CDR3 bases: TGTGTCAGCAGTCGCTCGGGGAGGAGCGAAAAACTGTTTTTT. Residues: CVSSRSGRSEKLFF.

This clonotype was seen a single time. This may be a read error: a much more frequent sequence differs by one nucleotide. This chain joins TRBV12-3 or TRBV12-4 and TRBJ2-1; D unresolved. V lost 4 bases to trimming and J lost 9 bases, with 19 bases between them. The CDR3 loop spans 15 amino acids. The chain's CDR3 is CASSSDLGRPTEQFF. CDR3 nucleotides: TGTGCCAGCAGTTCTGATCTAGGTAGGCCAACTGAGCAGTTCTTC.

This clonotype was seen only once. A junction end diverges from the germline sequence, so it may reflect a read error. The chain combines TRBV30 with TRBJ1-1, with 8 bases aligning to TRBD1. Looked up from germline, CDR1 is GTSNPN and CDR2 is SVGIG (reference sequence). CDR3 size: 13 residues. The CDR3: CVWMQGAHTEAFF. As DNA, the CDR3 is TGTGTCTGGATGCAGGGGGCGCACACTGAAGCTTTCTTT.

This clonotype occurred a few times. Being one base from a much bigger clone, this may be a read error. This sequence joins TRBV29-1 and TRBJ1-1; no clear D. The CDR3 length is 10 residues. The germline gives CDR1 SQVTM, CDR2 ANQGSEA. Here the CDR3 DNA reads TGCACTACGAAGATCACTGAAGCTTTCTTT. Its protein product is CTTKITEAFF.

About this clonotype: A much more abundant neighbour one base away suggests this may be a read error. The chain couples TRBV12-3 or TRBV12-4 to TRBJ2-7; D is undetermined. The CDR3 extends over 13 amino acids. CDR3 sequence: CTSRTENSYEQYF. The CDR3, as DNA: TGTACCAGCAGAACAGAGAACTCCTACGAGCAGTACTTC.